These 21 T cell receptor beta chains came from one sample sequenced in a study of cytomegalovirus exposure and HLA in healthy donors. PCR amplification relied on 60 Vbeta primers (plus 13 Jbeta primers). TCRdb keeps only in-frame clones here, not all; method: immunoSEQ multiplex PCR. This table holds about 160,000 clones. The sample consisted of PBMCs. The receptors were gathered from a man aged 25-40 years in good health and CMV-seronegative.

The chain has TRBV7-3 and TRBJ2-3; a weak D match, TRBD1 (7 bases). The CDR3 is 14 amino acids. The V and J ends lost 8 bases and 3 bases respectively, with 15 bases between them. Germline V gene lookup returns CDR1 SGHTA and CDR2 FQGTGA. CDR3: CASGPGGLTDTQYF. Written as DNA, the CDR3 is TGTGCCAGCGGTCCAGGGGGGTTGACAGATACGCAGTATTTT.

With respect to this clone: The identical CDR3 is also encoded by other nucleotide sequences in the sample. The V call is TRBV6-6, the J call TRBJ1-2; 7 bases are a match to TRBD1. This CDR3 contains 14 residues. Germline V gene sequence: CDR1 MNHNY, CDR2 SVGAGI (reference sequence). V was pared by 6 bases and J by 5 bases, with 9 bases of the junction left unmatched. CDR3 DNA sequence: TGTGCCAGCAGGGTCGGACAGGCGTGGTATGGCTACACCTTC. Its protein product is CASRVGQAWYGYTF.

The chain combines TRBV15 with TRBJ2-5; D unresolved. Germline V gives CDR1 LNHNV, CDR2 YYDKDF (reference sequence). The CDR3 runs 13 residues. V lost 0 bases to trimming and J lost 5 bases, with 7 bases between them. CDR3 in amino acids: CATSRDSKETQYF. The CDR3 region has the DNA TGTGCCACCAGCAGAGATAGTAAGGAGACCCAGTACTTC.

This rearrangement joins TRBV5-1 to TRBJ1-1; D uncertain. Germline CDR1 and CDR2: SGHRS and YFSETQ. V was pared by 0 bases and J by 2 bases, with 5 bases between. This CDR3 region has 13 residues. The CDR3 DNA sequence: TGCGCCAGCAGCTTGGCAGTAAACACTGAAGCTTTCTTT. As protein: CASSLAVNTEAFF. Using reference TRBV5-1 and TRBJ1-1 for the parts outside the CDR3, the full variable domain is KAGVTQTPRYLIKTRGQQVTLSCSPISGHRSVSWYQQTPGQGLQFLFEYFSETQRNKGNFPGRFSGRQFSNSRSEMNVSTLELGDSALYLCASSLAVNTEAFFGQGTRLTVV.

The chain employs TRBV4-3 and TRBJ2-1, with TRBD1 as a possible D gene (6 bases). V was trimmed by 0 bases and J by 7 bases, leaving 10 bases between them. Per the germline V gene, CDR1 is LGHNA and CDR2 is YSLEER. The CDR3 has 14 residues. The CDR3 loop is CASSQDNRVNEQFF. In DNA form, the CDR3 reads TGCGCCAGCAGCCAAGATAACAGGGTTAATGAGCAGTTCTTC.

This chain joins TRBV6-5 and TRBJ2-7, with D unresolved. This CDR3 region has 14 residues. Germline V gives CDR1 MNHEY, CDR2 SVGAGI. V shed 3 bases and J shed 4 bases, with 13 bases lying between them. The chain's CDR3 is CASSYGFERYEQYF. The CDR3 nucleotides read TGTGCCAGCAGTTATGGGTTCGAGAGGTACGAGCAGTACTTC.

In DNA form, the CDR3 reads TGTGCCAGCAGCAAAGGCCCAGGGAGGACCGGGGGCTACACCTTC. Protein: CASSKGPGRTGGYTF. This chain joins TRBV21-1 and TRBJ1-2. TRBV21-1 is shown as a pseudogene. The CDR3 is 15 amino acids.

V usage is TRBV28 and J usage is TRBJ1-3, with TRBD1 identical over 10 bases. In germline, CDR1 is MDHEN, CDR2 SYDVKM. V shed 4 bases and J 0 bases; nucleotides not matched to a gene: 3. CDR3 size: 16 residues. The chain's CDR3 is CASSSRTGGSGNTIYF. CDR3 in DNA: TGTGCCAGCAGTTCCAGGACAGGGGGCTCTGGAAACACCATATATTTT.

The chain combines TRBV4-3 with TRBJ2-1, with D perhaps matching TRBD2 (5 bases). V was trimmed by 7 bases and J by 2 bases, leaving 15 bases between them. This CDR3 contains 15 residues. Germline CDR1 LGHNA, CDR2 YSLEER. The CDR3, as DNA: TGCGCCAGCACCCCCACTAGAGGCCCCTACAATGAGCAGTTCTTC. It yields the protein CASTPTRGPYNEQFF.

The CDR3 region has the DNA TGTGCCAGCAGCGTTGGGCCAGAGACTCAGCCCCAGCATTTT. Translating it yields CASSVGPETQPQHF. V and J are TRBV6-1 and TRBJ1-5; D remains ambiguous. The CDR3 contains 14 residues. The ends were cut back, 6 bases at V and 6 bases at J, with 15 bases in the middle. Germline V lookup: CDR1 MNHNS, CDR2 SASEGT.

The chain employs TRBV29-1 and TRBJ2-5, with TRBD2 identical over 12 bases. J gave up 4 bases and V 5 bases, and 5 bases lay outside the gene matches. CDR1 and CDR2 from the germline V gene are SQVTM and ANQGSEA. CDR3 length equals 14 residues. The CDR3 DNA reads as TGCAGCGTTCGACTAGCGGGAGCTGGAGAGACCCAGTACTTC. It codes for CSVRLAGAGETQYF. Full variable domain (outside the CDR3, taken from reference TRBV29-1 and TRBJ2-5): SAVISQKPSRDICQRGTSLTIQCQVDSQVTMMFWYRQQPGQSLTLIATANQGSEATYESGFVIDKFPISRPNLTFSTLTVSNMSPEDSSIYLCSVRLAGAGETQYFGPGTRLLVL.

The rearrangement uses TRBV9 and TRBJ2-1, with TRBD1 identical over 9 bases. The germline gives CDR1 SGDLS, CDR2 YYNGEE. CDR3 length: 15 residues. V was pared by 3 bases and J by 10 bases, with 11 bases of the junction left unmatched. CDR3 in DNA: TGTGCCAGCAGCGAGGGACAGGGCCTTACTTCGGAGCAGTTCTTC. It encodes CASSEGQGLTSEQFF. The full variable domain, rest sourced from reference TRBV9 and TRBJ2-1, is DSGVTQTPKHLITATGQRVTLRCSPRSGDLSVYWYQQSLDQGLQFLIQYYNGEERAKGNILERFSAQQFPDLHSELNLSSLELGDSALYFCASSEGQGLTSEQFFGPGTRLTVL.

The rearrangement uses TRBV7-9 and TRBJ1-5; 9 bases are shared with TRBD1. CDR1 is SEHNR and CDR2 is FQNEAQ in the germline V gene (reference sequence). V trimming: 5 bases; J trimming: 0 bases; junction bases outside the gene matches: 2. The CDR3 sequence is 15 residues long. The CDR3 DNA sequence: TGTGCCAGCAGCCCGGGACAGGGTAGCAATCAGCCCCAGCATTTT. Residues: CASSPGQGSNQPQHF.

The chain employs TRBV9 and TRBJ2-3; D perhaps matches TRBD1 (6 bases). This CDR3 spans 15 amino acids. Germline V gives CDR1 SGDLS, CDR2 YYNGEE. Deletions cut 4 bases from V and 2 bases from J, with 14 bases between. Written as DNA, the CDR3 is TGTGCCAGCAGCCCCGACCAGGGGCACACAGATACGCAGTATTTT. Residues: CASSPDQGHTDTQYF.

The rearrangement joins TRBV28 to TRBJ1-1; D unresolved. The CDR3 is 15 residues long. V gave up 7 bases and J gave up 0 bases, with 15 bases separating them. Germline V lookup: CDR1 MDHEN, CDR2 SYDVKM. DNA for the CDR3: TGTGCCAGCACCGGGGAGGGTATCGTGAACACTGAAGCTTTCTTT. Residues: CASTGEGIVNTEAFF.

V and J are TRBV5-1 and TRBJ1-1, with D uncertain. Trimming removed 1 base from V and 0 bases from J, with 7 bases in between. The CDR3 has 14 amino acids. Looked up from germline, CDR1 is SGHRS and CDR2 is YFSETQ. CDR3 coding DNA: TGCGCCAGCAGCTTGTCCCCCGTGAACACTGAAGCTTTCTTT. The encoded protein is CASSLSPVNTEAFF. The variable domain in full, with the rest retrieved from reference TRBV5-1 and TRBJ1-1, is KAGVTQTPRYLIKTRGQQVTLSCSPISGHRSVSWYQQTPGQGLQFLFEYFSETQRNKGNFPGRFSGRQFSNSRSEMNVSTLELGDSALYLCASSLSPVNTEAFFGQGTRLTVV.

CDR3 region: CASSYGTPHTDTQYF. The CDR3 nucleotides read TGCGCCAGCAGCTACGGGACACCTCACACAGATACGCAGTATTTT. This rearrangement joins TRBV5-1 to TRBJ2-3; TRBD1 might be the D (6 bases). Germline values: CDR1 SGHRS, CDR2 YFSETQ. Trimming pared 3 bases from V and 2 bases from J, leaving 13 bases between. The CDR3 is 15 residues long.

The chain combines TRBV28 with TRBJ1-3; 7 bases map to TRBD1. This CDR3 is built from 16 residues. Germline V gene lookup returns CDR1 MDHEN and CDR2 SYDVKM. V was pared by 8 bases and J by 0 bases, with 10 bases of the junction left unmatched. The CDR3 reads CASSRPGQDSGNTIYF. In DNA, the CDR3 is TGTGCCAGCTCGCGGCCAGGACAGGACTCTGGAAACACCATATATTTT.

The chain has TRBV11-2 and TRBJ1-1, with D hard to call. This CDR3 has 13 amino acids. Germline-derived CDR1 and CDR2 are SGHAT and FQNNGV. V was clipped by 5 bases and J by 5 bases, with 12 bases between them. The CDR3 spells CASSPVLRTEAFF. Written as DNA, the CDR3 is TGTGCCAGCAGCCCCGTCCTGAGAACTGAAGCTTTCTTT.

This sequence joins TRBV19 and TRBJ2-7; TRBD1 matches 8 bases. Germline lookup yields CDR1 LNHDA and CDR2 SQIVND (reference sequence). The J segment lost 3 bases and the V segment lost 4 bases, leaving 8 bases of the junction unmatched. The CDR3 is 15 residues long. The DNA for the CDR3 is TGTGCCAGTAGTACGACAGGGGAAAAGGGCTACGAGCAGTACTTC. Translation: CASSTTGEKGYEQYF.

V is TRBV5-4 and J is TRBJ2-5, with 9 bases that match TRBD2. The germline gives CDR1 SGHNT, CDR2 YYREEE (reference sequence). Germline trimming cut 7 bases from V and 5 bases from J; bases unmatched to any gene: 12. The CDR3 extends over 15 amino acids. DNA for the CDR3: TGTGCCAGCCGACCCTCTCTAGCGGGACGGGAGACCCAGTACTTC. It encodes CASRPSLAGRETQYF.